This TCR beta chain was found in a study of blood T cell repertoires in COVID-19. Clones were read by immunoSEQ multiplex PCR, and TCRdb kept only the in-frame ones, dropping some. The sample has more than 450,000 clones; around 87% are singletons. The V and J ends lost 5 bases and 9 bases respectively, with 25 bases between them. This CDR3 spans 16 amino acids. Germline V gives CDR1 SGHTA, CDR2 FQGTGA. The source of this sequence is a woman under 30 who had recovered from COVID-19. The source material was PBMCs or T cells enriched from blood (not recorded which). J is TRBJ1-2 and V is TRBV7-3, with a tentative D call TRBD1 (6 bases). The CDR3 nucleotides are TGTGCCAGCAGCGAAGGGCGTGGACAGCCACCGGATCGCTACACCTTC. Encoded protein: CASSEGRGQPPDRYTF.